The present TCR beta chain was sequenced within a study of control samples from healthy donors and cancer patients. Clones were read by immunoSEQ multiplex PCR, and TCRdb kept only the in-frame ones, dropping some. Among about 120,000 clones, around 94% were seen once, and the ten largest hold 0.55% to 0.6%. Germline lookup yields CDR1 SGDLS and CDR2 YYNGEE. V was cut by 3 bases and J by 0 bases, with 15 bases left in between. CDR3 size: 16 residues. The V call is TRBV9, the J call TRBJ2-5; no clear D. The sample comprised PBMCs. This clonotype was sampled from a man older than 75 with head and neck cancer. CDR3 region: CASSGALKGYQETQYF. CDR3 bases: TGTGCCAGCAGCGGAGCCCTTAAAGGGTACCAAGAGACCCAGTACTTC. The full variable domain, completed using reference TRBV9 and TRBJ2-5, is DSGVTQTPKHLITATGQRVTLRCSPRSGDLSVYWYQQSLDQGLQFLIQYYNGEERAKGNILERFSAQQFPDLHSELNLSSLELGDSALYFCASSGALKGYQETQYFGPGTRLLVL.